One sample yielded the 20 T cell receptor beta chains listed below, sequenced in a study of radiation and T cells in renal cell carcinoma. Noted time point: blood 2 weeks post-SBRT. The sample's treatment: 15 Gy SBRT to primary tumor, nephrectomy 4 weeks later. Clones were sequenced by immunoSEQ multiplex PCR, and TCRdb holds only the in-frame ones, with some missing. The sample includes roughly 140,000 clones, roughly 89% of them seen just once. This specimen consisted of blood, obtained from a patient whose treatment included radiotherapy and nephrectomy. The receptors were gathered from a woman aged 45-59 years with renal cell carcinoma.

This chain's CDR3 is CASSPRESANYGYTF. The CDR3 nucleotides are TGTGCCAGCTCACCCCGTGAGTCTGCTAACTATGGCTACACCTTC. The chain carries TRBV18 and TRBJ1-2; no definite D call. Per germline, CDR1 KGHSH and CDR2 LQKENI. Deletions cut 3 bases from V and 0 bases from J, with 11 bases between. The CDR3 is 15 amino acids.

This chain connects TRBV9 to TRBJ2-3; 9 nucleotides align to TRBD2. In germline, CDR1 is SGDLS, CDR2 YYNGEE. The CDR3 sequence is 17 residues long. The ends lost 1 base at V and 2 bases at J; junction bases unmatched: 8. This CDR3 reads CASSVSPASGATDTQYF. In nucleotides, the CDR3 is TGTGCCAGCAGCGTAAGCCCCGCTAGCGGGGCCACAGATACGCAGTATTTT.

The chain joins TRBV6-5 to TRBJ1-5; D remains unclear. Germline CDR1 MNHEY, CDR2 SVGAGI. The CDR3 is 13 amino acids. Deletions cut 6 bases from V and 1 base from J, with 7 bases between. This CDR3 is CASSETSNQPQHF. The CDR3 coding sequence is TGTGCCAGCAGCGAAACCAGCAATCAGCCCCAGCATTTT.

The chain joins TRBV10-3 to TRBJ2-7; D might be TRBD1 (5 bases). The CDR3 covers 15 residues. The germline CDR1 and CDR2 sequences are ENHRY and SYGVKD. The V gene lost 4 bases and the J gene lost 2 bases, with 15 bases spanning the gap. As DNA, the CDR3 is TGTGCCATCAGTGGCTCCGGCGACAGCGCCTACGAGCAGTACTTC. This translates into CAISGSGDSAYEQYF.

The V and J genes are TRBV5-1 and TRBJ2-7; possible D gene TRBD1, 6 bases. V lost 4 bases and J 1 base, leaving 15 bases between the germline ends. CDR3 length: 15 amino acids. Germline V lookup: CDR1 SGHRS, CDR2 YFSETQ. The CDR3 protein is CASSIVAGDSYEQYF. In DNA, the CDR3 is TGCGCCAGCAGCATTGTCGCAGGGGATTCCTACGAGCAGTACTTC.

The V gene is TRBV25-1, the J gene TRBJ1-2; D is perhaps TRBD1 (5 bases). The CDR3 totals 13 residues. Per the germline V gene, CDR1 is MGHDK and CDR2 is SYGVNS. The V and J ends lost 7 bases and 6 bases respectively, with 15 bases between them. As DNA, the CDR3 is TGTGCCAGCACCAAGGGACCTCGGGATGGCTACACCTTC. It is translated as CASTKGPRDGYTF.

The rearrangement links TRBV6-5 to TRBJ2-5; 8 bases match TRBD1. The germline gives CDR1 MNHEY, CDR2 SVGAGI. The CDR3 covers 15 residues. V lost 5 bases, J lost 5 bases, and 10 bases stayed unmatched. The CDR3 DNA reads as TGTGCCAGCAGTCAAGGACAGGGTGGAGGTGAGACCCAGTACTTC. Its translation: CASSQGQGGGETQYF.

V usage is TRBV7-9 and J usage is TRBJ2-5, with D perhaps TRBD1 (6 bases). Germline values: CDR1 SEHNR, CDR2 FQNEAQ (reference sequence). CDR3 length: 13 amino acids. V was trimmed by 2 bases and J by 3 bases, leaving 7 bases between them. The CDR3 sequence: CASSLWTEETQYF. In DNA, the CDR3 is TGTGCCAGCAGCTTATGGACAGAAGAGACCCAGTACTTC.

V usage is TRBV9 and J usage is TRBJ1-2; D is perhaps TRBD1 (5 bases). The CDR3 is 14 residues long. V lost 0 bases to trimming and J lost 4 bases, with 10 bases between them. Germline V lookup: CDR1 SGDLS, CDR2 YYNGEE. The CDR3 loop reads CASSVAGGSYGYTF. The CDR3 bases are TGTGCCAGCAGCGTAGCCGGGGGAAGCTATGGCTACACCTTC. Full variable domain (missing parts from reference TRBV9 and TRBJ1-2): DSGVTQTPKHLITATGQRVTLRCSPRSGDLSVYWYQQSLDQGLQFLIQYYNGEERAKGNILERFSAQQFPDLHSELNLSSLELGDSALYFCASSVAGGSYGYTFGSGTRLTVV.

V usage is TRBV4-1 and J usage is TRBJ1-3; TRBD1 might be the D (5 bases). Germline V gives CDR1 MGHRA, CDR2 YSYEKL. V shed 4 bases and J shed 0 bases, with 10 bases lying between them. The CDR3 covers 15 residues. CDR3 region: CASSLLGGSGNTIYF. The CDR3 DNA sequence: TGCGCCAGCAGCCTCTTGGGGGGCTCTGGAAACACCATATATTTT.

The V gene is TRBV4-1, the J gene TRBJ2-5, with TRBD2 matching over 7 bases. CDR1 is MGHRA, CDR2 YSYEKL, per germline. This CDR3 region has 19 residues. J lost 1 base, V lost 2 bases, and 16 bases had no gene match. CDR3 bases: TGCGCCAGCAGCCAAAGGCGGGCTAGCGGAGCTGCCTCCCAAGAGACCCAGTACTTC. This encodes CASSQRRASGAASQETQYF.

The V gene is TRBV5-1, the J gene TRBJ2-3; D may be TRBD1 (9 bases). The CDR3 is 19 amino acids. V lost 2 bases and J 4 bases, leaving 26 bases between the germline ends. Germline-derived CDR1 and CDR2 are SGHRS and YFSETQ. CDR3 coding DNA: TGCGCCAGCAGCTTACAGGGGGCCACCCGCGGGGGGCCCGCAGATACGCAGTATTTT. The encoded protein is CASSLQGATRGGPADTQYF. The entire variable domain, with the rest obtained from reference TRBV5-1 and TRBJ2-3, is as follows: KAGVTQTPRYLIKTRGQQVTLSCSPISGHRSVSWYQQTPGQGLQFLFEYFSETQRNKGNFPGRFSGRQFSNSRSEMNVSTLELGDSALYLCASSLQGATRGGPADTQYFGPGTRLTVL.

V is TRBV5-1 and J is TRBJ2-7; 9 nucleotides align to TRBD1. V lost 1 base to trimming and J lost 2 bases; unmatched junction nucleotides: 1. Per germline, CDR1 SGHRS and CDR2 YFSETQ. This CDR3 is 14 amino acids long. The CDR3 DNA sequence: TGCGCCAGCAGCTTGACAGGGGGCACCTACGAGCAGTACTTC. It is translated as CASSLTGGTYEQYF. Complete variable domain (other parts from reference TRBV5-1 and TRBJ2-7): KAGVTQTPRYLIKTRGQQVTLSCSPISGHRSVSWYQQTPGQGLQFLFEYFSETQRNKGNFPGRFSGRQFSNSRSEMNVSTLELGDSALYLCASSLTGGTYEQYFGPGTRLTVT.

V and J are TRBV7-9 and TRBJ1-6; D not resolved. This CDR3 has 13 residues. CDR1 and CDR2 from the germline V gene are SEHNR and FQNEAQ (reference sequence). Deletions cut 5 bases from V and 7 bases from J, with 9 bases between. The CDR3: CASSVTENSPLHF. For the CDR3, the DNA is TGTGCCAGCAGCGTAACTGAAAATTCACCCCTCCACTTT.

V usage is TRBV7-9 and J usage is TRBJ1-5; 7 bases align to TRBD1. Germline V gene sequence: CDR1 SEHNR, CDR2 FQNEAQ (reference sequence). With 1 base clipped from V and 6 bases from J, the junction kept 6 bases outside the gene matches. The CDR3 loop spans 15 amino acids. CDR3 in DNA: TGTGCCAGCAGCTTAGATAACAGGGGCTCTCAGCCCCAGCATTTT. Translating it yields CASSLDNRGSQPQHF.

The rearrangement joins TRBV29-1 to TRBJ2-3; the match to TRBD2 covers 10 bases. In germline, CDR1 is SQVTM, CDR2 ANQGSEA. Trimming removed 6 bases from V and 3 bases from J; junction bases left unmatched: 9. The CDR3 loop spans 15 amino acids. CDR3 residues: CSVDGQRGGTDTQYF. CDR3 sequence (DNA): TGCAGCGTCGATGGCCAGCGGGGGGGTACAGATACGCAGTATTTT.

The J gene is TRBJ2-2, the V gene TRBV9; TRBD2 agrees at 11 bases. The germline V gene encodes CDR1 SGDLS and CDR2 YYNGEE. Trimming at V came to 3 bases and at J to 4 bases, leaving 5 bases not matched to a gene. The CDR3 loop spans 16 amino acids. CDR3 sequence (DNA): TGTGCCAGCAGCGGTGCTAGCGGGGGGCCCACCGGGGAGCTGTTTTTT. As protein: CASSGASGGPTGELFF.

The DNA of the CDR3 is TGTGCCAGCAGCCGACGACAGGGTAATCAGCCCCAGCATTTT. Translating gives CASSRRQGNQPQHF. The chain recombines TRBV28 with TRBJ1-5, with 7 positions matching TRBD1. The germline V gene encodes CDR1 MDHEN and CDR2 SYDVKM. The ends lost 6 bases at V and 4 bases at J; junction bases unmatched: 6. This CDR3 is 14 amino acids long.

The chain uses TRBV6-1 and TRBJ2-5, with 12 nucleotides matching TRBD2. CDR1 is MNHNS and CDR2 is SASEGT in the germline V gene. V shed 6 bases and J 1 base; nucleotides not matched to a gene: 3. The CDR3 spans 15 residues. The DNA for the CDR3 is TGTGCCAGCAGCTGGACTAGCGGGGCCCAAGAGACCCAGTACTTC. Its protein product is CASSWTSGAQETQYF.

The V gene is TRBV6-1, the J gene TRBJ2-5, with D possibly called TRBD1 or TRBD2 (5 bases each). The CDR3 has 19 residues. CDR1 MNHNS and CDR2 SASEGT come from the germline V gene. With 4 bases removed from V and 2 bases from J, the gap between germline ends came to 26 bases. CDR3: CASSAQRGRGRNLQETQYF. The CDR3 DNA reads TGTGCCAGCAGTGCACAACGCGGCCGGGGCCGAAACCTACAAGAGACCCAGTACTTC.